The T cell receptor (beta chain) under discussion was sequenced for a study of T-cell reconstitution after alpha-beta-depleted transplantation in children. Study results and limitations: Hyperexpanded clones declined; after one year, newly produced T cells mostly supplied diversity.

Of note for this clonotype: Its cognate antigen is unknown.

TCRbeta library preparation incorporated unique molecular identifiers. Using its own MiXCR run on the PCR reads, TCRdb lists one record per CDR3 protein. The table lists roughly 350,000 distinct CDR3 sequences, about 17% of them singletons. Source: PBMCs, mostly from graft donor cells, taken 360 days after TCRalphabeta/CD19-depleted stem cell transplant. This sequence was found in a male patient aged 2 to 10 who had a stem cell transplant for acute lymphoblastic leukemia, so the T cells may come from the graft donor.

CDR3 amino acids: CASSQDYRELTDTQYF. The DNA for the CDR3 is TGCGCCAGCAGCCAAGATTACAGGGAACTCACAGATACGCAGTATTTT. V gene TRBV4-3 combines with J gene TRBJ2-3; possibly TRBD1 for D (6 bases). The CDR3 consists of 16 residues. With 0 bases removed from V and 2 bases from J, the gap between germline ends came to 12 bases. Germline CDR1 and CDR2: LGHNA and YSLEER.